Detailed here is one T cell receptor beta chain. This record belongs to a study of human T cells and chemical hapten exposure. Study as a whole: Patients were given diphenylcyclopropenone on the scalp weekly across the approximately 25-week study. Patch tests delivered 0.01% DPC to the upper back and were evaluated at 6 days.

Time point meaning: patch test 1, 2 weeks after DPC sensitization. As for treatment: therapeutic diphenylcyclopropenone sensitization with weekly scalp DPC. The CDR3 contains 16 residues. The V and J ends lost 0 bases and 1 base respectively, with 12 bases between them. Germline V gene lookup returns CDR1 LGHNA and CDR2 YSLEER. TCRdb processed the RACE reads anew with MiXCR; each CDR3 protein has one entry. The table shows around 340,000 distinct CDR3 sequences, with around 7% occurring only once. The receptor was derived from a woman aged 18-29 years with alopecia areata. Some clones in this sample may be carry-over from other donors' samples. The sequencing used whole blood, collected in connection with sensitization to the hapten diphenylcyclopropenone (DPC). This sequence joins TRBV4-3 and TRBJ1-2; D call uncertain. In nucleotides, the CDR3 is TGCGCCAGCAGCCAAGAGGGCGCGCAGGTTAACTATGGCTACACCTTC. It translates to CASSQEGAQVNYGYTF.